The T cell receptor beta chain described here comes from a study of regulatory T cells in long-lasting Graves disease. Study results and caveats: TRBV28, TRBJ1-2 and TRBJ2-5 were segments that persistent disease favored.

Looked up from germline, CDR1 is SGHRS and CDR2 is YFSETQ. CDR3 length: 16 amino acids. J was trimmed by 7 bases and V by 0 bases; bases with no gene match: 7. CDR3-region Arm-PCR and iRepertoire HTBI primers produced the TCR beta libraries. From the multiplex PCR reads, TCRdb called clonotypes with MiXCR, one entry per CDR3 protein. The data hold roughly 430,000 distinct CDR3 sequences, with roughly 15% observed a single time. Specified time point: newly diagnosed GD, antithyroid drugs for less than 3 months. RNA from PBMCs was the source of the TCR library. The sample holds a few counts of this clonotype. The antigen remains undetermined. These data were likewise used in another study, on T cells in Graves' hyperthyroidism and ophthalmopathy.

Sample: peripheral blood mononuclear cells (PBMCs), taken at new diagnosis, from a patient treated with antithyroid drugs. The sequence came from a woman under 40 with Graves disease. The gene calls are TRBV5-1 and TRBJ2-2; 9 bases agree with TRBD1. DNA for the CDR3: TGCGCCAGCAGCTTGGTGGGGACAGGGCCCGTCGGGGAGCTGTTTTTT. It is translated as CASSLVGTGPVGELFF.